This T cell receptor beta chain was sequenced in a study of T cell responses to AZD1222 COVID-19 vaccine. General study findings and limits: Repertoire samples came only from after the peak T cell response. Of spike-specific TCRs, nearly half reportedly target regions left unmutated in variants. The study found Spike-specific TCR breadth and depth rose after two AZD1222 doses.

On this clone itself: Its antigen is unidentified.

CDR1 and CDR2 from the germline V gene are MNHEY and SVGAGI. The length of the CDR3 is 14 residues. V dropped 4 bases and J dropped 5 bases, with 9 bases sitting between them. Sequencing used immunoSEQ multiplex PCR; TCRdb keeps in-frame clones, though not all of them. The sample shows about 150,000 clones, 75% to 95% of them seen only once. The genes are TRBV6-5 and TRBJ1-6; D is perhaps TRBD1 (5 bases). The source material was peripheral blood, sampled on day 0 of AZD1222 vaccination. This clonotype was obtained from an adult in good health. Here the CDR3 reads CASSFGRDNSPLHF. CDR3 nucleotides: TGTGCCAGCAGTTTCGGCAGGGATAATTCACCCCTCCACTTT.